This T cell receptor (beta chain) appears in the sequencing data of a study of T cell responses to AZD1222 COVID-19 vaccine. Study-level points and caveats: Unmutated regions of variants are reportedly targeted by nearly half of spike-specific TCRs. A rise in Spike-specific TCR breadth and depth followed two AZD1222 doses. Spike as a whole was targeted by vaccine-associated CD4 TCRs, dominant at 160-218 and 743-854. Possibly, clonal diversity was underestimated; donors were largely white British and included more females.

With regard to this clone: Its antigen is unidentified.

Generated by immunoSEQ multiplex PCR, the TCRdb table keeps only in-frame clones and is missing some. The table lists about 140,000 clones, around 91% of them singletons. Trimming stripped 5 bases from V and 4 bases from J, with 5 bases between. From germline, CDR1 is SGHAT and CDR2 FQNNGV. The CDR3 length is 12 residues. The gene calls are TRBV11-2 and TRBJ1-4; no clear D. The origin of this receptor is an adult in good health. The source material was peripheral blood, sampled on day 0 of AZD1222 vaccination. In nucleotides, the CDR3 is TGTGCCAGCAGCGGACGTAATGAAAAACTGTTTTTT. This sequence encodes CASSGRNEKLFF.